These T cell receptor beta chains were read from a single sample in a study of shared clonotypes between healthy human individuals. TCRdb's copy holds only in-frame clones and misses some; the assay was immunoSEQ multiplex PCR. This sample has approximately 2,000,000 clones, with just over 90% found just once. The sequenced material came from naive CD8+ T cells from PBMCs. The origin of the receptors is a man aged 18 to 29 in good health. Some clones in this sample may be carry-over from other donors' samples. The CDR3 runs from the conserved cysteine through the conserved F or W. D genes are given only for firm matches. The size field is filled for only some rows; it gives once, few, many or a size class.

j_call | d_call | clone_size | v_call | cdr3_length | cdr3_aa | cdr3_nt
TRBJ1-5 | TRBD1 | . | TRBV7-2 | 15 | CASSLGQGFSQPQHF | TGTGCCAGCAGCTTAGGACAGGGATTTAGTCAGCCCCAGCATTTT
TRBJ2-7 | . | . | TRBV6-1 | 12 | CASRHTAYEQYF | TGTGCCAGCCGGCACACCGCCTACGAGCAGTACTTC
TRBJ2-2 | . | . | TRBV9 | 18 | CASSVGPLIRVRAGELFF | TGTGCCAGCAGCGTAGGGCCCCTCATTAGGGTAAGGGCCGGGGAGCTGTTTTTT
TRBJ2-6 | . | once | TRBV6-1 | 15 | CASSLQSSGANVLTF | TGTGCCAGCAGCCTACAAAGCTCTGGGGCCAACGTCCTGACTTTC
TRBJ2-5 | . | few | TRBV4-1 | 13 | CASSQDLEETQYF | TGCGCCAGCAGCCAAGATCTGGAAGAGACCCAGTACTTC
TRBJ1-4 | . | . | TRBV6-1 | 16 | CASSESGEATNEKLFF | TGTGCCAGCAGTGAATCAGGGGAGGCAACTAATGAAAAACTGTTTTTT
TRBJ1-1 | . | . | TRBV28 | 11 | CASSLRTEAFF | TGTGCCAGCAGTTTACGAACTGAAGCTTTCTTT
TRBJ2-7 | TRBD1 | . | TRBV5-1 | 15 | CASSLVPGGWNEQYF | TGCGCCAGCAGCCTAGTCCCAGGGGGATGGAACGAGCAGTACTTC
TRBJ2-1 | . | . | TRBV7-9 | 15 | CASSSRQVIQDEQFF | TGTGCCAGCAGCTCCCGACAGGTAATTCAGGATGAGCAGTTCTTC
TRBJ2-7 | TRBD1 | . | TRBV6-5 | 14 | CASSLGDRSYEQYF | TGTGCCAGCAGCCTAGGGGACAGATCCTACGAGCAGTACTTC
TRBJ1-4 | TRBD1 | . | TRBV5-4 | 17 | CASSLGDRGRGVKKLFF | TGTGCCAGCAGCTTGGGTGACAGGGGGCGCGGTGTCAAAAAACTGTTTTTT
TRBJ2-7 | . | . | TRBV27 | 13 | CASSWTPAYEQYF | TGTGCCAGCAGTTGGACGCCTGCCTACGAGCAGTACTTC
TRBJ1-5 | . | . | TRBV6-6 | 15 | CASSYSIQGPRPQHF | TGTGCCAGCAGTTACTCGATTCAGGGACCGCGGCCCCAGCATTTT
TRBJ2-2 | TRBD2 | . | TRBV19 | 16 | CASTLAGGLFTGELFF | TGTGCCAGTACTTTAGCGGGAGGGCTTTTCACCGGGGAGCTGTTTTTT
TRBJ2-7 | . | once | TRBV27 | 13 | CASSKGSTYEQYF | TGTGCCAGCAGCAAAGGGAGTACCTACGAGCAGTACTTC
TRBJ1-2 | . | . | TRBV14 | 16 | CASSQDLDPAGYGYTF | TGTGCCAGCAGCCAAGATTTAGATCCCGCTGGCTATGGCTACACCTTC
TRBJ2-1 | . | once | TRBV28 | 16 | CASSFFMTGGNNEQFF | TGTGCCAGCAGTTTTTTCATGACAGGCGGAAACAATGAGCAGTTCTTC
TRBJ2-7 | TRBD1 | . | TRBV29-1 | 14 | CSVRFGQAFDEQYF | TGCAGCGTCAGATTCGGACAGGCTTTCGACGAGCAGTACTTC
TRBJ2-5 | . | . | TRBV28 | 12 | CTHFKVQETQYF | TGTACTCACTTTAAGGTTCAAGAGACCCAGTACTTC
TRBJ2-1 | . | . | TRBV4-1 | 13 | CASSPRDSRLQFF | TGCGCCAGCAGCCCCCGGGACTCGAGGTTACAGTTCTTC
TRBJ1-3 | . | . | TRBV30 | 17 | CAWSVLTLTSSGNTIYF | TGTGCCTGGAGTGTACTCACCTTGACCAGCTCTGGAAACACCATATATTTT
TRBJ1-2 | . | . | TRBV6-5 | 15 | CASSSGTATNYGYTF | TGTGCCAGCAGTTCGGGGACTGCCACTAACTATGGCTACACCTTC
TRBJ1-2 | . | . | TRBV12-2 | 14 | CASRLDSNPNGYTF | TGTGCAAGTCGCTTAGACAGTAACCCGAATGGCTACACCTTC
TRBJ2-2 | . | . | TRBV5-1 | 11 | CASSLSGELFF | TGCGCCAGCAGCTTGTCCGGGGAGCTGTTTTTT
TRBJ2-7 | . | . | TRBV7-9 | 15 | CASSPSGRFGYEQYF | TGTGCCAGCAGCCCTAGTGGGCGTTTTGGCTACGAGCAGTACTTC
TRBJ1-3 | . | . | TRBV9 | 15 | CASSGWGESGNTIYF | TGTGCCAGCAGCGGGTGGGGCGAGTCTGGAAACACCATATATTTT
TRBJ2-1 | TRBD2 | . | TRBV4-1 | 18 | CASSNLPLGLAGDYEQFF | TGCGCCAGCAGCAACCTCCCACTTGGACTAGCGGGAGACTATGAGCAGTTCTTC
TRBJ2-7 | TRBD2 | . | TRBV6-5 | 15 | CASSYSGTSGNEQYF | TGTGCCAGCAGTTACTCTGGGACTAGCGGCAACGAGCAGTACTTC
TRBJ2-7 | . | . | TRBV7-2 | 14 | CASSWGDSSYEQYF | TGTGCCAGCAGCTGGGGGGACTCATCCTACGAGCAGTACTTC
TRBJ1-2 | TRBD1 | . | TRBV6-1 | 14 | CASSIAKGLAGQTF | TGTGCCAGCAGTATCGCCAAGGGGTTGGCGGGACAGACCTTC
TRBJ1-1 | . | . | TRBV5-6 | 13 | CASRPPSGTEAFF | TGTGCCAGCAGACCCCCATCCGGAACTGAAGCTTTCTTT
TRBJ2-7 | TRBD1 | . | TRBV10-3 | 16 | CAISQTIGTGAYEQYF | TGTGCCATCAGTCAGACAATCGGGACAGGAGCTTACGAGCAGTACTTC
TRBJ1-1 | . | . | TRBV27 | 14 | CASSSRSVNTEAFF | TGTGCCAGCAGTTCTCGCTCGGTGAACACTGAAGCTTTCTTT
TRBJ2-1 | . | . | TRBV9 | 14 | CASSVTGSYNEQFF | TGTGCCAGCAGCGTTACAGGCTCCTACAATGAGCAGTTCTTC
TRBJ1-2 | . | . | TRBV25-1 | 13 | CASSDRELDGYTF | TGTGCCAGCAGTGATAGGGAATTGGATGGCTACACCTTC
TRBJ2-7 | . | . | TRBV2 | 11 | CASRELYEQYF | TGTGCCAGCAGGGAACTGTACGAGCAGTACTTC